This T cell receptor (beta chain) was recorded in a study of T cell responses to AZD1222 COVID-19 vaccine. Study-wide results and limits: Most donors were white British and more were female, and clonal diversity was possibly underestimated.

In the case of this clone: Its antigen is unknown.

CDR1 is LNHDA and CDR2 is SQIVND in the germline V gene (reference sequence). The CDR3 length is 14 residues. V was pared by 5 bases and J by 0 bases, with 5 bases between. The method was immunoSEQ multiplex PCR; TCRdb's version includes in-frame clones alone and lacks a portion of them. The data show more than 150,000 clones, around 94% seen once. The origin of this receptor is an adult who received the AZD1222 COVID-19 vaccine. The specimen comprised peripheral blood, sampled 28 days after the second AZD1222 dose. The chain links TRBV19 to TRBJ1-6; D gene unclear. The CDR3 loop reads CASSWSSYNSPLHF. Written as DNA, the CDR3 is TGTGCCAGTAGTTGGAGCTCCTATAATTCACCCCTCCACTTT.